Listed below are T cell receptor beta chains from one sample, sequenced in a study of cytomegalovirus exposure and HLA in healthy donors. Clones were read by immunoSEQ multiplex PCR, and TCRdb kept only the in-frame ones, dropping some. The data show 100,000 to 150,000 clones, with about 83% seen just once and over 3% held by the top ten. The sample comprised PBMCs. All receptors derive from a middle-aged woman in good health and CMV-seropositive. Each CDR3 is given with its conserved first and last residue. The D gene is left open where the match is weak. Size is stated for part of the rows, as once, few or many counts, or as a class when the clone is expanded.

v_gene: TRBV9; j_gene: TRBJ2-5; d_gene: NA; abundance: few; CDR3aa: CASSVGTRVETQYF; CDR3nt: TGTGCCAGCAGCGTAGGTACCAGGGTAGAGACCCAGTACTTC
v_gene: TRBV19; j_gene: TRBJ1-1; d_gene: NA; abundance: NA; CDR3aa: CASNSVGGPTEAFF; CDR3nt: TGTGCCAGTAACTCGGTGGGGGGGCCCACTGAAGCTTTCTTT
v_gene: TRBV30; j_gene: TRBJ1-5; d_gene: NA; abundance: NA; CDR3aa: CAWSKDTGLNQPQHF; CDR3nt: TGTGCCTGGAGCAAAGACACGGGACTCAATCAGCCCCAGCATTTT
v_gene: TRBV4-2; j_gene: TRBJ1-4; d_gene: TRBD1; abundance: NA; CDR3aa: CASSQETGDEKLFF; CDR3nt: TGTGCCAGCAGCCAAGAAACAGGGGATGAAAAACTGTTTTTT
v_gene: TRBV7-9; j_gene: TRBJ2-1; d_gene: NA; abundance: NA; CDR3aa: CASIKEVGRNEQFF; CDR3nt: TGTGCCAGCATAAAGGAGGTGGGCCGGAATGAGCAGTTCTTC
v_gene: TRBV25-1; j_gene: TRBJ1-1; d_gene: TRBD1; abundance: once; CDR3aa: CASSVNRGWTEAFF; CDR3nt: TGTGCCAGCAGTGTGAACAGGGGCTGGACTGAAGCTTTCTTT
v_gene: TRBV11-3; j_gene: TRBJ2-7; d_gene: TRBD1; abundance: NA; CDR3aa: CASSSGQGYNEQYF; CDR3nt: TGTGCCAGCAGCTCGGGACAGGGGTACAACGAGCAGTACTTC
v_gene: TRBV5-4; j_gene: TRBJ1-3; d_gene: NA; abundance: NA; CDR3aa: CATTEIASGNTIYF; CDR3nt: TGTGCCACCACAGAAATTGCCTCTGGAAACACCATATATTTT
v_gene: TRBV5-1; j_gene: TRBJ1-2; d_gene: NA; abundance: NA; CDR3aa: CASSTQGSGYTF; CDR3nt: TGCGCCAGCAGCACCCAGGGGTCTGGCTACACCTTC
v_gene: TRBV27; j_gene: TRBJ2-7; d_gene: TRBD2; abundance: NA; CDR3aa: CASSLRPVRTSGYEQYF; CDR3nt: TGTGCCAGCAGTTTAAGGCCCGTTCGGACTAGCGGTTACGAGCAGTACTTC
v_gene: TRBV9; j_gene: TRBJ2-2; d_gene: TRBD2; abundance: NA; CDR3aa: CASSALAGERHTGELFF; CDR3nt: TGTGCCAGCAGCGCACTAGCGGGAGAACGACACACCGGGGAGCTGTTTTTT
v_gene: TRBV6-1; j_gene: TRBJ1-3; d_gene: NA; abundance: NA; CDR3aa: CASSEGQILGGNTIYF; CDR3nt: TGTGCCAGCAGTGAAGGACAAATCCTGGGCGGAAACACCATATATTTT
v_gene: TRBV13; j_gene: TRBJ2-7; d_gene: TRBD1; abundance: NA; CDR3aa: CASSLRGPGTGNWEQYF; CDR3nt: TGTGCCAGCAGCTTACGAGGGCCCGGGACAGGGAATTGGGAGCAGTACTTC
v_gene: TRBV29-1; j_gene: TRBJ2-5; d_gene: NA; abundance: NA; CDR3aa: CSAQGQLGKTQYF; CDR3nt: TGCAGCGCTCAAGGACAGTTAGGAAAGACCCAGTACTTC
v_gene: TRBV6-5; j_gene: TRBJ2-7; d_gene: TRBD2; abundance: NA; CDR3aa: CASSYSSGNYEQYF; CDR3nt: TGTGCCAGCAGTTACTCGAGCGGGAACTACGAGCAGTACTTC
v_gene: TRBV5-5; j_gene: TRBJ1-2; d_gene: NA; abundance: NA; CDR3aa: CASSVGRNNYGYTF; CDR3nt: TGTGCCAGCAGCGTGGGCAGAAATAACTATGGCTACACCTTC
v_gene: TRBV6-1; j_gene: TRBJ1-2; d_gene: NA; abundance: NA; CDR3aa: CASSESRVGGYTF; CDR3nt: TGTGCCAGCAGTGAATCGAGGGTGGGTGGCTACACCTTC
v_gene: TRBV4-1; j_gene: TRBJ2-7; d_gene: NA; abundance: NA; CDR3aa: CASSQVDFGLLNYEQYF; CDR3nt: TGCGCCAGCAGCCAAGTGGACTTTGGACTGTTAAACTACGAGCAGTACTTC
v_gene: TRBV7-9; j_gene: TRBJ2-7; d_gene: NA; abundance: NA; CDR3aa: CASSLPGQEGYEQYF; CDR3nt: TGTGCCAGCAGCTTACCGGGACAAGAAGGGTACGAGCAGTACTTC
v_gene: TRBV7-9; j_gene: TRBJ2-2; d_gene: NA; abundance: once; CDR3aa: CASSLARGSSTGELFF; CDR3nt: TGTGCCAGCAGCTTAGCAAGGGGGTCATCTACCGGGGAGCTGTTTTTT
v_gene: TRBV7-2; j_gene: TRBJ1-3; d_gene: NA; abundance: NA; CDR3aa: CASSLGPGRNTIYF; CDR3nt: TGTGCCAGCAGCTTAGGGCCGGGAAGAAACACCATATATTTT
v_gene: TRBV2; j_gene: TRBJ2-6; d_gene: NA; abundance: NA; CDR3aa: CASSLGGRGANVLTF; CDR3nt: TGTGCCAGCAGTTTAGGAGGGCGTGGGGCCAACGTCCTGACTTTC
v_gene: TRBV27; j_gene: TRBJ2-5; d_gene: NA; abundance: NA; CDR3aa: CASSLSIREEQETQYF; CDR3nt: TGTGCCAGCAGTTTATCAATTCGGGAAGAGCAAGAGACCCAGTACTTC
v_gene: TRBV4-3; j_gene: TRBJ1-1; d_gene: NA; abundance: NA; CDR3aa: CASSQNSLNTEAFF; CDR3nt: TGCGCCAGCAGCCAAAACAGCTTGAACACTGAAGCTTTCTTT
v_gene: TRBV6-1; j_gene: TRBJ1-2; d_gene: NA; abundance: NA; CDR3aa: CASGSRTIYGYTF; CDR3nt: TGTGCCAGCGGATCTAGGACTATCTACGGCTACACCTTC
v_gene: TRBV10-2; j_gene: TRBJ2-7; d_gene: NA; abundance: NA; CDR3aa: CASSESRSSYEQYF; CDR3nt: TGCGCCAGCAGTGAGTCGAGGAGCTCCTACGAGCAGTACTTC
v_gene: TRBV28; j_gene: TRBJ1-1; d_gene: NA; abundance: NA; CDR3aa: CASSRGTEAFF; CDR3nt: TGTGCCAGCAGCCGGGGCACTGAAGCTTTCTTT
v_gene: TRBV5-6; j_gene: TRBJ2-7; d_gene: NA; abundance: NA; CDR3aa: CASTPVPDSVTGAYEQYF; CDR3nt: TGTGCCAGCACCCCCGTCCCAGACTCTGTGACCGGGGCCTACGAGCAGTACTTC
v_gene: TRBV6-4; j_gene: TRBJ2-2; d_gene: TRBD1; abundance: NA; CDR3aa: CASSDSTGRNTGELFF; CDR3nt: TGTGCCAGCAGTGACTCGACAGGGAGGAACACCGGGGAGCTGTTTTTT
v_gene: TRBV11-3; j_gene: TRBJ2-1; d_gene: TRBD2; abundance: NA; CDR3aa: CASSLREGKEQFF; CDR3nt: TGTGCCAGCAGCCTCCGGGAGGGCAAAGAGCAGTTCTTC
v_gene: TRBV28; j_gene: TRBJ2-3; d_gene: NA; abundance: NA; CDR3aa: CASSLRNARFADTQYF; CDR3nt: TGTGCCAGCAGTTTACGGAATGCTAGATTCGCAGATACGCAGTATTTT